The clone carrying this T cell receptor beta chain was seen a single time. The sample is drawn from a study of blood T cell repertoires in COVID-19. Libraries were prepared by immunoSEQ multiplex PCR; TCRdb keeps only in-frame clonotypes and omits some of them. Of about 140,000 clones in the sample, roughly 73% are singletons; the top ten hold roughly 9%. The sample consisted of peripheral blood. This clonotype was obtained from a woman aged 45-59 years with active or convalescent COVID-19.

CDR3 region: CASSHSDRASTGELFF. The CDR3 nucleotides are TGTGCCAGCAGCCACTCGGACAGGGCGAGCACCGGGGAGCTGTTTTTT. V and J are TRBV7-9 and TRBJ2-2, with TRBD1 identical over 8 bases. The CDR3 is 16 residues long. CDR1 and CDR2 (germline): SEHNR, FQNEAQ (reference sequence). The junction had 9 bases not matched to a gene; V was cut back by 5 bases and J by 4 bases.